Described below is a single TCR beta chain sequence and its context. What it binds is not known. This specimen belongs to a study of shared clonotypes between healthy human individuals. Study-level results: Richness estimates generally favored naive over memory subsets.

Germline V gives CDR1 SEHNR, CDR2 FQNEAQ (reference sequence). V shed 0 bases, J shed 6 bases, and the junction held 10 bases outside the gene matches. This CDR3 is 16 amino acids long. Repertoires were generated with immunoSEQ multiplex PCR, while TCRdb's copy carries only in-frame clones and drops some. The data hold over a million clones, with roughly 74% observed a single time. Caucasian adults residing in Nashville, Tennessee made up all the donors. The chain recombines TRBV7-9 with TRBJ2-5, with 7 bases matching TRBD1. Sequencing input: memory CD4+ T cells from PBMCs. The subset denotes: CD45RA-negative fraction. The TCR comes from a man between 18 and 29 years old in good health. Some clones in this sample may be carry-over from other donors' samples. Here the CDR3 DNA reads TGTGCCAGCAGCTTAGCCCGACAGGGTACGAGCCAGACCCAGTACTTC. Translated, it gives CASSLARQGTSQTQYF. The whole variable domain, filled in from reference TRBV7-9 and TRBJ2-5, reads DTGVSQNPRHKITKRGQNVTFRCDPISEHNRLYWYRQTLGQGPEFLTYFQNEAQLEKSRLLSDRFSAERPKGSFSTLEIQRTEQGDSAMYLCASSLARQGTSQTQYFGPGTRLLVL.